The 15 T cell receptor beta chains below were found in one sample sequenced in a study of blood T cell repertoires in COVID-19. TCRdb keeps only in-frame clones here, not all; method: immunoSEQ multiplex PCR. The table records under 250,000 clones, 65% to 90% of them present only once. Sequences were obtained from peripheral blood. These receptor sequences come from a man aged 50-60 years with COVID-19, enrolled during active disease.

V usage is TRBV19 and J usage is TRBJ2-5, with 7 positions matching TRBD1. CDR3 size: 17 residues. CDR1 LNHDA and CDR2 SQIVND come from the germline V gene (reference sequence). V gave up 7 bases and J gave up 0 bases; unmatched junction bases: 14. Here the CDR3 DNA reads TGTGCCAGTACTAGGACATCGGGACAGATGTACCAAGAGACCCAGTACTTC. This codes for CASTRTSGQMYQETQYF.

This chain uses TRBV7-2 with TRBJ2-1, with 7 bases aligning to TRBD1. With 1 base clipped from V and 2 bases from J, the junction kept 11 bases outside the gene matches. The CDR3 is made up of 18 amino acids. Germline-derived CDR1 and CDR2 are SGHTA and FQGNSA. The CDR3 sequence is CASSLEGARTGPYNEQFF. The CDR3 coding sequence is TGTGCCAGCAGCTTAGAAGGGGCCAGGACAGGACCCTACAATGAGCAGTTCTTC.

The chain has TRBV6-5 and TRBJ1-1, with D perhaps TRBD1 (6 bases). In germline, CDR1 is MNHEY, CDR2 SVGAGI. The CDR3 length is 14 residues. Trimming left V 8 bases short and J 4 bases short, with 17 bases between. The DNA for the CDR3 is TGTGCCAGCTGCCAGGGGCTAAAGGGCACTGAAGCTTTCTTT. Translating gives CASCQGLKGTEAFF.

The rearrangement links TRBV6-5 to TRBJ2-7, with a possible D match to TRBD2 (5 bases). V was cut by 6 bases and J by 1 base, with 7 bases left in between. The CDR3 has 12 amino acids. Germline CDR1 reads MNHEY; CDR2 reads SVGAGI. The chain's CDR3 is CASRSGSYEQYF. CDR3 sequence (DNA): TGTGCCAGCAGGTCGGGGTCCTACGAGCAGTACTTC.

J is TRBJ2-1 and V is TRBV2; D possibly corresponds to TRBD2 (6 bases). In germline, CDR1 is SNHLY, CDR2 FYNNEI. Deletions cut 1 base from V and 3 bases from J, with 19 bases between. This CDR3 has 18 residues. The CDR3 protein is CASSEVIVWRGDYNEQFF. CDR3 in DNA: TGTGCCAGCAGTGAAGTTATTGTTTGGCGGGGTGACTACAATGAGCAGTTCTTC.

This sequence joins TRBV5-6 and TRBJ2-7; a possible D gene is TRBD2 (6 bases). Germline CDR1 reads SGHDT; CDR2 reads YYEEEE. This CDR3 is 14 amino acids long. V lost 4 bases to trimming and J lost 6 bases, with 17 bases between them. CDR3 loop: CASSLGGLAFEQYF. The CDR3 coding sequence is TGTGCCAGCAGCCTGGGCGGCCTAGCGTTCGAGCAGTACTTC. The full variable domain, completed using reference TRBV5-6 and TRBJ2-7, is DAGVTQSPTHLIKTRGQQVTLRCSPKSGHDTVSWYQQALGQGPQFIFQYYEEEERQRGNFPDRFSGHQFPNYSSELNVNALLLGDSALYLCASSLGGLAFEQYFGPGTRLTVT.

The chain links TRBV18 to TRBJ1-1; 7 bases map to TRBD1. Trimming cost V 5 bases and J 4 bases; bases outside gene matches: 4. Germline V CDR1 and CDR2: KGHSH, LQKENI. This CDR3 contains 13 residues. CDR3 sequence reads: CASSATGITEAFF. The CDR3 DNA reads TGTGCCAGCTCAGCGACAGGGATCACTGAAGCTTTCTTT.

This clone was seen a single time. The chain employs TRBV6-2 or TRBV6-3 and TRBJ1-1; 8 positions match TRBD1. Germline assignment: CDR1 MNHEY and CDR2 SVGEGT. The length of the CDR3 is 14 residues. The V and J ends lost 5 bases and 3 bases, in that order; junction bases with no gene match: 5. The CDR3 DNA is TGTGCCAGCAGTCCAGGGGGCGGGCACACTGAAGCTTTCTTT. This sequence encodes CASSPGGGHTEAFF.

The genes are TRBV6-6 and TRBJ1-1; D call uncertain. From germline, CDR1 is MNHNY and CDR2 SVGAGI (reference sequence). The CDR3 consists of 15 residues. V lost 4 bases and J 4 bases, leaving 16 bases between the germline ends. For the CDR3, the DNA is TGTGCCAGCAGTTCCCTTTTGGGCTTTGGCACTGAAGCTTTCTTT. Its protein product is CASSSLLGFGTEAFF.

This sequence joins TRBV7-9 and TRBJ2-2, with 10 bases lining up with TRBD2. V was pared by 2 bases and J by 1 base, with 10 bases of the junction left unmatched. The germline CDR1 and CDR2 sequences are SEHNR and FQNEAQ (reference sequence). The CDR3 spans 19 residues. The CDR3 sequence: CASSLSLPSGGLNTGELFF. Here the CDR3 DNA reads TGTGCCAGCAGCTTATCCCTCCCTAGCGGGGGCCTGAACACCGGGGAGCTGTTTTTT.

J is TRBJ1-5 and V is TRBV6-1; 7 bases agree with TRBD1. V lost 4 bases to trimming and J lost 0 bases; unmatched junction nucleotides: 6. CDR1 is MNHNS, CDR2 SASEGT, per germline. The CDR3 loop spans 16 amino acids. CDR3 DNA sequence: TGTGCCAGCAGTGGGGTCAGGGGGTATAGCAATCAGCCCCAGCATTTT. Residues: CASSGVRGYSNQPQHF.

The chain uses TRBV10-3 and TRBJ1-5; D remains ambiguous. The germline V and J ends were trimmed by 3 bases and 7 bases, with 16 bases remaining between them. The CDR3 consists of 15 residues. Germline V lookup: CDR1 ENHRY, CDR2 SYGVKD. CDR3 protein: CAISDGRSTGQPQHF. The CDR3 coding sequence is TGTGCCATCAGTGACGGAAGATCAACGGGGCAGCCCCAGCATTTT.

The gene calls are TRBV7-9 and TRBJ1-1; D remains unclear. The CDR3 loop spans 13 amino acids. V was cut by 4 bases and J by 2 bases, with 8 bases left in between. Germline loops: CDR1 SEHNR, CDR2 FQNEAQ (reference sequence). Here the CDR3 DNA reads TGTGCCAGCAGCTCACAACCCAACACTGAAGCTTTCTTT. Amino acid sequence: CASSSQPNTEAFF.

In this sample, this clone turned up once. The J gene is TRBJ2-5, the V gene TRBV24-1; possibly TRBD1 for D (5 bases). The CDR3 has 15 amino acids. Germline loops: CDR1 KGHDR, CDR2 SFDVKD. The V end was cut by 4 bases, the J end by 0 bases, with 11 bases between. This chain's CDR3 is CATSDQTAYQETQYF. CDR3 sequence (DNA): TGTGCCACCAGTGACCAGACAGCGTACCAAGAGACCCAGTACTTC.

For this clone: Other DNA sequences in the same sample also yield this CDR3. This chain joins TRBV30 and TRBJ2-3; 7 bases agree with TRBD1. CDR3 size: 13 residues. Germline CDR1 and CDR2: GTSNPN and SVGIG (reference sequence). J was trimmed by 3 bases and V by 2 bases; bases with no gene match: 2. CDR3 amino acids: CAWSRGQTDTQYF. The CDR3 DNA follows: TGTGCCTGGAGTAGGGGGCAAACAGATACGCAGTATTTT.